This is a list of T cell receptor beta chains from one sample in a study of T cell responses to AZD1222 COVID-19 vaccine. Sequenced by immunoSEQ multiplex PCR; TCRdb stores in-frame clones only, minus some. The sample shows tens of thousands of clones, about 83% of them seen only once. The starting material was peripheral blood, obtained 28 days after the second AZD1222 dose. All receptors derive from an adult who received the AZD1222 COVID-19 vaccine. Both conserved end residues are part of each CDR3. Fields, in order: V gene, CDR3 length, D gene, J gene, clone size, CDR3 protein, CDR3 DNA. The D gene is left open where the match is weak. Some rows have no size entry. The others give once, few or many, or a class for an expanded clone.

>TRBV7-7|14|NA|TRBJ2-5|NA
CASSPVGHGETQYF
TGTGCCAGCAGCCCGGTCGGACACGGGGAGACCCAGTACTTC
>TRBV7-8|16|NA|TRBJ2-2|NA
CASSPRGLGEPGELFF
TGTGCCAGCAGCCCCCGGGGTCTGGGGGAGCCCGGGGAGCTGTTTTTT
>TRBV6-4|15|NA|TRBJ2-3|NA
CASSDSQGSTDTQYF
TGTGCCAGCAGTGACAGTCAGGGGAGCACAGATACGCAGTATTTT
>TRBV28|14|NA|TRBJ1-5|NA
CANIRQWGNQPQHF
TGTGCCAACATTCGACAGTGGGGCAATCAGCCCCAGCATTTT
>TRBV7-2|15|TRBD2|TRBJ2-3|NA
CASSSLAGATDTQYF
TGTGCCAGCAGCTCCCTAGCGGGGGCCACAGATACGCAGTATTTT
>TRBV12-5|11|NA|TRBJ1-2|NA
CASGSTNGYTF
TGTGCTAGTGGTTCCACGAATGGCTACACCTTC
>TRBV5-4|14|TRBD2|TRBJ2-7|NA
CASSTREGMKEQYF
TGTGCCAGCAGCACGAGGGAGGGGATGAAAGAGCAGTACTTC
>TRBV15|15|TRBD2|TRBJ2-5|NA
CATSRALARQETQYF
TGTGCCACCAGCAGAGCACTAGCGAGACAAGAGACCCAGTACTTC
>TRBV3-1/TRBV3-2|12|NA|TRBJ1-1|NA
CASSQTGTEAFF
TGTGCCAGCAGCCAAACTGGAACTGAAGCTTTCTTT
>TRBV2|16|NA|TRBJ1-2|NA
CASSVPPAGMGYGYTF
TGTGCCAGCAGTGTCCCCCCGGCGGGGATGGGCTATGGCTACACCTTC
>TRBV30|14|NA|TRBJ1-5|NA
CAWSVVQGNQPQHF
TGTGCCTGGAGTGTAGTCCAGGGTAATCAGCCCCAGCATTTT
>TRBV15|15|NA|TRBJ2-2|NA
CATSRDGRGAGELFF
TGTGCCACCAGCAGAGACGGTAGAGGGGCCGGGGAGCTGTTTTTT
>TRBV18|15|NA|TRBJ1-2|NA
CASSPPFGGNYGYTF
TGTGCCAGCTCACCTCCCTTCGGGGGAAACTATGGCTACACCTTC
>TRBV10-3|14|TRBD1|TRBJ1-1|NA
CAISPTGGVTEAFF
TGTGCCATCAGTCCGACAGGGGGTGTCACTGAAGCTTTCTTT
>TRBV3-1/TRBV3-2|16|NA|TRBJ1-6|NA
CASRTGLASYNSPLHF
TGTGCCAGCAGAACAGGATTAGCCTCCTATAATTCACCCCTCCACTTT
>TRBV19|12|NA|TRBJ2-2|NA
CSCERGTGELFF
TGCTCCTGCGAGCGCGGCACCGGGGAGCTGTTTTTT
>TRBV7-2|10|NA|TRBJ1-1|NA
CASSSGWAFF
TGTGCCAGCAGCTCAGGTTGGGCTTTCTTT
>TRBV27|14|TRBD2|TRBJ2-3|NA
CASLLVAGAGGQYF
TGTGCCAGCCTATTGGTAGCGGGGGCAGGGGGGCAGTATTTT
>TRBV11-2|12|NA|TRBJ1-2|NA
CASSFREYGYTF
TGTGCCAGCAGCTTTAGAGAGTATGGCTACACCTTC
>TRBV6-5|16|TRBD1|TRBJ1-2|NA
CASSYSVPDRVDGYTF
TGTGCCAGCAGTTACTCTGTCCCCGACAGGGTGGATGGCTACACCTTC
>TRBV16|19|TRBD1|TRBJ1-4|NA
CASSQLLRGQGASSEKLFF
TGTGCCAGCAGCCAATTATTGCGGGGACAGGGGGCGAGTTCGGAAAAACTGTTTTTT
>TRBV11-3|14|NA|TRBJ2-1|NA
CASSPLPLVGEQFF
TGTGCCAGCAGCCCCCTCCCACTAGTCGGCGAGCAGTTCTTC
>TRBV6-5|11|NA|TRBJ1-2|NA
CATGRYDGYTF
TGTGCCACCGGACGGTATGATGGCTACACCTTC
>TRBV4-2|16|NA|TRBJ2-6|few
CASSQVQGSGANVLTF
TGTGCCAGCAGCCAAGTTCAGGGCTCCGGGGCCAACGTCCTGACTTTC
>TRBV19|13|NA|TRBJ1-2|NA
CASRRTAVYGYTF
TGTGCCAGTAGAAGGACGGCCGTCTATGGCTACACCTTC
>TRBV27|14|NA|TRBJ2-6|NA
CASRGPRGANVLTF
TGTGCCAGCCGGGGGCCAAGGGGGGCCAACGTCCTGACTTTC
>TRBV5-1|14|NA|TRBJ1-1|NA
CASSLGLGGSEAFF
TGCGCCAGCAGCCTGGGCCTTGGTGGTAGTGAAGCTTTCTTT
>TRBV11-3|13|NA|TRBJ2-1|NA
CASSLEDNNEQFF
TGTGCCAGCAGCTTAGAGGACAACAATGAGCAGTTCTTC
>TRBV7-9|13|NA|TRBJ2-1|NA
CASSRDVDNEQFF
TGTGCCAGCAGCCGTGACGTAGACAATGAGCAGTTCTTC
>TRBV30|15|NA|TRBJ1-1|NA
CAWSLPRPKNTEAFF
TGTGCCTGGAGTCTTCCCCGACCGAAGAACACTGAAGCTTTCTTT
>TRBV6-5|15|NA|TRBJ2-1|NA
CASSYSFSLYNEQFF
TGTGCCAGCAGTTACTCTTTCTCGCTCTACAATGAGCAGTTCTTC
>TRBV7-9|14|TRBD1|TRBJ2-7|once
CASSLSHRGYEQYF
TGTGCCAGCAGCTTGAGCCACAGGGGCTACGAGCAGTACTTC